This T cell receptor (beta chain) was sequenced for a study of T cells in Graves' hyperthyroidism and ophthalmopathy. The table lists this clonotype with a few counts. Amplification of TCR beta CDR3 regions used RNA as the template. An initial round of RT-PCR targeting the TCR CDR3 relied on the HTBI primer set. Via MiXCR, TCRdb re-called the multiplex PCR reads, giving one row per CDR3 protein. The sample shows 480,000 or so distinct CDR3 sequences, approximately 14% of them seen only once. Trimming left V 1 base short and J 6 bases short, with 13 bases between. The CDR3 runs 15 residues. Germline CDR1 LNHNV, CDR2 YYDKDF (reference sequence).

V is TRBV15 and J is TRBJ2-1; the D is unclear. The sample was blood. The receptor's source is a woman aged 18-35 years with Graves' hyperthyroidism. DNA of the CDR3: TGTGCCACCAGCAGAGCTGGGATTCGGCTCAATGAGCAGTTCTTC. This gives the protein CATSRAGIRLNEQFF. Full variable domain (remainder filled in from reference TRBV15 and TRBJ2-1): DAMVIQNPRYQVTQFGKPVTLSCSQTLNHNVMYWYQQKSSQAPKLLFHYYDKDFNNEADTPDNFQSRRPNTSFCFLDIRSPGLGDTAMYLCATSRAGIRLNEQFFGPGTRLTVL.